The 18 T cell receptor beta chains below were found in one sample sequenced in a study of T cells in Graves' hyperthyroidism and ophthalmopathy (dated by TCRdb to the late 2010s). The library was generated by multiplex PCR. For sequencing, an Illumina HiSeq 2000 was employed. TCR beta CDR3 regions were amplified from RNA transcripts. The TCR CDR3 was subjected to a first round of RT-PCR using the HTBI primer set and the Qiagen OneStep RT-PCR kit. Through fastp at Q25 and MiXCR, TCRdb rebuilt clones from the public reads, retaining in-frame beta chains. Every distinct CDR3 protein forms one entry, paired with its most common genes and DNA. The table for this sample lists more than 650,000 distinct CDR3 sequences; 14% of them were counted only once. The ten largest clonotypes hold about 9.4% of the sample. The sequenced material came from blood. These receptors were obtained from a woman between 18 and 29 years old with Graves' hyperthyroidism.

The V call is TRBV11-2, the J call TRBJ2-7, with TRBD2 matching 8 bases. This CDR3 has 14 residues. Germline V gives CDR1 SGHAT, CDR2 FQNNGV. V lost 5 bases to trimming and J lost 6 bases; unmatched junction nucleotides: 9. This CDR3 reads CASSPSGSFSEQYF. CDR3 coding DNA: TGTGCCAGCAGCCCGAGCGGGAGCTTCAGCGAGCAGTACTTC.

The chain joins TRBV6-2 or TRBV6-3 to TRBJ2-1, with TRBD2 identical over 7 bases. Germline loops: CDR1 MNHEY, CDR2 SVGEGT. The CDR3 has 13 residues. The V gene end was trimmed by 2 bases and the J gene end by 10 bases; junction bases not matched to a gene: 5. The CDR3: CASSYTYGGEQFF. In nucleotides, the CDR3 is TGTGCCAGCAGTTACACCTACGGGGGGGAGCAGTTCTTC.

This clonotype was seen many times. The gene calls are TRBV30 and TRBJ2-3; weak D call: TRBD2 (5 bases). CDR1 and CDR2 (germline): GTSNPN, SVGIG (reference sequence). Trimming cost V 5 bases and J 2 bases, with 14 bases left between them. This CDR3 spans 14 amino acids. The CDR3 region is CAWLGTRFTDTQYF. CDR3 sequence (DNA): TGTGCCTGGCTAGGAACTAGATTCACAGATACGCAGTATTTT.

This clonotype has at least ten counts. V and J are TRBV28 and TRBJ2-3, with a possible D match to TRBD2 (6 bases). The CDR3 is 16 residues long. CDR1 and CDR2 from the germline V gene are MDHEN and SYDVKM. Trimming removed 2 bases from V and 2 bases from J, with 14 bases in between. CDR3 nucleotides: TGTGCCAGCAGTTTAGCTAGCGCGTTCTTCACAGATACGCAGTATTTT. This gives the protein CASSLASAFFTDTQYF.

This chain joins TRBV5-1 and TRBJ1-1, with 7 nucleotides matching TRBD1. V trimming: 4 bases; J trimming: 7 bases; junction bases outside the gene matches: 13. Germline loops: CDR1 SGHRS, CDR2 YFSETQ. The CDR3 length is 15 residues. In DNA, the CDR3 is TGCGCCAGCAGCGACTGGGGGCGGGACAGTAGTGAAGCTTTCTTT. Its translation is CASSDWGRDSSEAFF.

DNA for the CDR3: TGTGCCAGCAGTTACTTCGGGACTAGCGGGAGGCCGGGGGTCACCGGGGAGCTGTTTTTT. Residues: CASSYFGTSGRPGVTGELFF. This rearrangement joins TRBV6-5 to TRBJ2-2; TRBD2 agrees at 15 bases. This CDR3 contains 20 residues. Germline trimming cut 1 base from V and 4 bases from J; bases unmatched to any gene: 10. The germline gives CDR1 MNHEY, CDR2 SVGAGI.

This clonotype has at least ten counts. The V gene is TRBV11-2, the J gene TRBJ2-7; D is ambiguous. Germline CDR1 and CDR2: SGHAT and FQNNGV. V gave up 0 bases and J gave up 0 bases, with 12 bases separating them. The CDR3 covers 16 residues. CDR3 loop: CASSLDLRRSSYEQYF. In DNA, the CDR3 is TGTGCCAGCAGCTTAGATTTGCGGAGAAGCTCCTACGAGCAGTACTTC.

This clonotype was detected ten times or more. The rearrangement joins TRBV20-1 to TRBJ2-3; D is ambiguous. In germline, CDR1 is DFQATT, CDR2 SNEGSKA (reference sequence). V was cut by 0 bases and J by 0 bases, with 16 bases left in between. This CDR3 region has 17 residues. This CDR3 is CSARDPRAQTSTDTQYF. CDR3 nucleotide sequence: TGCAGTGCTAGAGATCCTCGGGCACAAACTAGCACAGATACGCAGTATTTT.

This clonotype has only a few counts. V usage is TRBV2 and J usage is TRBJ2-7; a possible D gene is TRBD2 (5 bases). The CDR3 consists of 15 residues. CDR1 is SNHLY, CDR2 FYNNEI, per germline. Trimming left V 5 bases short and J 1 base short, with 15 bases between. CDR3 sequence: CASSYSSTGSYEQYF. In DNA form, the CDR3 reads TGTGCCAGCAGTTACTCGAGTACGGGGTCCTACGAGCAGTACTTC.

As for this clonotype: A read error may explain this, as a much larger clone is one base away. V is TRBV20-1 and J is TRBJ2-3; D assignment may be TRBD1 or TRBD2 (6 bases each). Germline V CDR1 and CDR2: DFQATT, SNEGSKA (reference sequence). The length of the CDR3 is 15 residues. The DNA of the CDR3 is TGCAGTGCTAGCGGGAGCAAGTGGGACACAGATACGCGGTATTTT. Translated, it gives CSASGSKWDTDTRYF.

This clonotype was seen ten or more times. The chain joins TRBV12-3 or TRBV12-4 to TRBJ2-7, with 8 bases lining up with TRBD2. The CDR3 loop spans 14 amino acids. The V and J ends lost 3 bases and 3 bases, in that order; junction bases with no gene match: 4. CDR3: CASSFGGRHYEQYF. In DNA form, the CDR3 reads TGTGCCAGCAGTTTCGGCGGGAGGCACTACGAGCAGTACTTC.

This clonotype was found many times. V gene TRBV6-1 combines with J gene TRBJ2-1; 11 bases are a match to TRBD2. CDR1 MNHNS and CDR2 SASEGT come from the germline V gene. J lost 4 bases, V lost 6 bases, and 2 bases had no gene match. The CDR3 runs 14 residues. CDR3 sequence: CASRRLAGYNEQFF. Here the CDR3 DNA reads TGTGCCAGCAGAAGACTAGCGGGATACAATGAGCAGTTCTTC.

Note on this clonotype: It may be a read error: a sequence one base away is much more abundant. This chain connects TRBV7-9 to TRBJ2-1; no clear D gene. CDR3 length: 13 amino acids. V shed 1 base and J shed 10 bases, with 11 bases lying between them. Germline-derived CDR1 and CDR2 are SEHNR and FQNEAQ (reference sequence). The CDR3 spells CASSLGGQYEQFF. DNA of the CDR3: TGTGCCAGCAGCTTAGGCGGTCAATACGAGCAGTTCTTC.

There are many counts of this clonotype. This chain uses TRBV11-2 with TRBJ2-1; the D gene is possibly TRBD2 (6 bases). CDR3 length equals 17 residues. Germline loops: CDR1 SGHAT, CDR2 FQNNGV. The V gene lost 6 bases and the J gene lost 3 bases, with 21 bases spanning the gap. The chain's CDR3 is CASRKDGSTLGYNEQFF. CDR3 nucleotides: TGTGCCAGCAGGAAGGACGGGAGTACGTTGGGCTACAATGAGCAGTTCTTC.

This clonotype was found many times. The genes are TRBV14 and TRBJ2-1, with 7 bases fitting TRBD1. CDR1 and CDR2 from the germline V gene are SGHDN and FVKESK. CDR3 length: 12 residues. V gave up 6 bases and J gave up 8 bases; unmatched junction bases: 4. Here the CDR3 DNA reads TGTGCCAGCAGTCACAGGGGCGATGAGCAGTTCTTC. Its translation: CASSHRGDEQFF.

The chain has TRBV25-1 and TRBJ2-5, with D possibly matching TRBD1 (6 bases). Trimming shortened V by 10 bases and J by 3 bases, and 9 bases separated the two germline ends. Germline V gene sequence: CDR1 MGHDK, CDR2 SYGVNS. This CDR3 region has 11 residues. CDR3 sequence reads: CATRTEETQYF. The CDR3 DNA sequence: TGTGCCACCCGGACAGAAGAGACCCAGTACTTC.

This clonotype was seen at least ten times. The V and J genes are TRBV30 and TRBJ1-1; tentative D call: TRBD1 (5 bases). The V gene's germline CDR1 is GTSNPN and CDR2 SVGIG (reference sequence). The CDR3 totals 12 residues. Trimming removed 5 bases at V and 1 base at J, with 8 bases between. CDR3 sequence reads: CAWGHTNTEAFF. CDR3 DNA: TGTGCCTGGGGACATACGAACACTGAAGCTTTCTTT.

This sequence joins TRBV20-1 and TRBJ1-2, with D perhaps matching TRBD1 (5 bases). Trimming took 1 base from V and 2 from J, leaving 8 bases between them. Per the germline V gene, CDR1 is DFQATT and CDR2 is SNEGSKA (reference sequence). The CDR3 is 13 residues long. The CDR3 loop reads CSARGQMNYGYTF. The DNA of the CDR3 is TGCAGTGCTAGAGGACAGATGAACTATGGCTACACCTTC.